These T cell receptor beta chains were read from a single sample in a study of blood T cell repertoires in COVID-19. Profiling relied on immunoSEQ multiplex PCR, and the TCRdb table lists in-frame clones only, not all of them. The data contain 100,000 or so clones, over 75% of them seen just once; the ten biggest clones take up roughly 13%. The sequenced sample was peripheral blood. Source of these receptors: a human donor in a cohort sampled during active COVID-19. The CDR3 runs from the conserved cysteine through the conserved F or W. The order of the fields is D gene, V gene, clone size, J gene, CDR3 DNA, CDR3 protein. A D gene is named only where the DNA matches it firmly. Size is stated for part of the rows, as once, few or many counts, or as a class when the clone is expanded.

d_gene: .
v_gene: TRBV10-2
abundance: .
j_gene: TRBJ2-7
CDR3nt: TGCGCCAGCAGTGAGGGTAGCCGTTACCTGTTATCCTACGAGCAGTACTTC
CDR3aa: CASSEGSRYLLSYEQYF

d_gene: TRBD2
v_gene: TRBV14
abundance: .
j_gene: TRBJ2-1
CDR3nt: TGTGCCAGCAGCCAAGGGACTAGCGGGAATCACAATGAGCAGTTCTTC
CDR3aa: CASSQGTSGNHNEQFF

d_gene: .
v_gene: TRBV9
abundance: .
j_gene: TRBJ2-3
CDR3nt: TGTGCCAGCAGCGTAGTAGGGACAACTAGCACAGATACGCAGTATTTT
CDR3aa: CASSVVGTTSTDTQYF

d_gene: TRBD2
v_gene: TRBV3-1/TRBV3-2
abundance: .
j_gene: TRBJ2-3
CDR3nt: TGTGCCAGCAGCCAAGACCAGCGGGGCCCAACAGATACGCAGTATTTT
CDR3aa: CASSQDQRGPTDTQYF

d_gene: .
v_gene: TRBV29-1
abundance: .
j_gene: TRBJ1-2
CDR3nt: TGCAGCGTTGAAGGACAAAGGAAATATGGCTACACCTTC
CDR3aa: CSVEGQRKYGYTF

d_gene: TRBD2
v_gene: TRBV7-2
abundance: .
j_gene: TRBJ2-3
CDR3nt: TGTGCCAGCAGCCCAGGACTAGCGGGACGATCAGATACGCAGTATTTT
CDR3aa: CASSPGLAGRSDTQYF

d_gene: TRBD1
v_gene: TRBV11-3
abundance: .
j_gene: TRBJ2-3
CDR3nt: TGTGCCAGCAGCTTCCGGGACAGGGTTCCAGATACGCAGTATTTT
CDR3aa: CASSFRDRVPDTQYF

d_gene: TRBD1
v_gene: TRBV18
abundance: .
j_gene: TRBJ2-5
CDR3nt: TGTGCCAGCTCACTACAGGGGCTCCAAGAGACCCAGTACTTC
CDR3aa: CASSLQGLQETQYF

d_gene: TRBD2
v_gene: TRBV13
abundance: .
j_gene: TRBJ2-3
CDR3nt: TGTGCCAGCAGCTTAGAGCCAAGGACTAGCGGGAGAGTACATACGCAGTATTTT
CDR3aa: CASSLEPRTSGRVHTQYF

d_gene: .
v_gene: TRBV6-2/TRBV6-3
abundance: .
j_gene: TRBJ1-5
CDR3nt: TGTGCCAGCAGTTACTCTATCCGAGCTGGCAATCAGCCCCAGCATTTT
CDR3aa: CASSYSIRAGNQPQHF

d_gene: TRBD1
v_gene: TRBV2
abundance: .
j_gene: TRBJ1-1
CDR3nt: TGTGCCAGGACAGGGGGCTGGAGCACTGAAGCTTTCTTT
CDR3aa: CARTGGWSTEAFF

d_gene: .
v_gene: TRBV6-4
abundance: .
j_gene: TRBJ1-5
CDR3nt: TGTGCCAGCAGTCAAGGGGACAATCTCCCCCAGCATTTT
CDR3aa: CASSQGDNLPQHF

d_gene: TRBD1
v_gene: TRBV10-3
abundance: .
j_gene: TRBJ2-2
CDR3nt: TGTGCCATCAGAGACAGGGAAGACACCGGGGAGCTGTTTTTT
CDR3aa: CAIRDREDTGELFF

d_gene: .
v_gene: TRBV11-3
abundance: .
j_gene: TRBJ2-3
CDR3nt: TGTGCCAGCAGCTCACCAGGCCGAGATACGCAGTATTTT
CDR3aa: CASSSPGRDTQYF

d_gene: .
v_gene: TRBV7-9
abundance: .
j_gene: TRBJ2-3
CDR3nt: TGTGCCAGCAGCTTTCTGGGGGCGAGAGATACGCAGTATTTT
CDR3aa: CASSFLGARDTQYF

d_gene: .
v_gene: TRBV7-9
abundance: .
j_gene: TRBJ1-1
CDR3nt: TGTGCCAGCAGCCCGACGGGTCCCACTGAAGCTTTCTTT
CDR3aa: CASSPTGPTEAFF

d_gene: TRBD1
v_gene: TRBV5-1
abundance: .
j_gene: TRBJ1-2
CDR3nt: TGCGCCAGCAGCATAGGACAGGGGTATGGCTACACCTTC
CDR3aa: CASSIGQGYGYTF

d_gene: TRBD2
v_gene: TRBV19
abundance: .
j_gene: TRBJ2-1
CDR3nt: TGTGCCAGTAGTCGCGGACTAGCGGGGGGGATAGATGAGCAGTTCTTC
CDR3aa: CASSRGLAGGIDEQFF

d_gene: .
v_gene: TRBV28
abundance: .
j_gene: TRBJ1-6
CDR3nt: TGTGCCAGCAGGGCAGGGGTATCACCCCTCCACTTT
CDR3aa: CASRAGVSPLHF

d_gene: .
v_gene: TRBV5-1
abundance: .
j_gene: TRBJ2-7
CDR3nt: TGCGCCAGCAGCTTGGAGGGCAGGGGCCTCTCCTACGAGCAGTACTTC
CDR3aa: CASSLEGRGLSYEQYF

d_gene: TRBD2
v_gene: TRBV4-3
abundance: .
j_gene: TRBJ2-3
CDR3nt: TGCGCCAGCAGCCATAGTAGCGGGAGAGGGGGGGATACGCAGTATTTT
CDR3aa: CASSHSSGRGGDTQYF

d_gene: TRBD1
v_gene: TRBV27
abundance: .
j_gene: TRBJ2-7
CDR3nt: TGTGCCAGCAGTTTAGGGACAGGGGGCCGATACGAGCAGTACTTC
CDR3aa: CASSLGTGGRYEQYF

d_gene: TRBD2
v_gene: TRBV5-4
abundance: few
j_gene: TRBJ2-1
CDR3nt: TGTGCCAGCAGTCGGGAGGGCCTCGAAAATGAGCAGTTCTTC
CDR3aa: CASSREGLENEQFF

d_gene: .
v_gene: TRBV10-3
abundance: .
j_gene: TRBJ1-1
CDR3nt: TGTGCCATCAGTCTACAGGGGAACACTGAAGCTTTCTTT
CDR3aa: CAISLQGNTEAFF

d_gene: .
v_gene: TRBV18
abundance: .
j_gene: TRBJ2-7
CDR3nt: TGTGCCAGCTCACCTCAGTCAGGGCCCTACGAGCAGTACTTC
CDR3aa: CASSPQSGPYEQYF

d_gene: .
v_gene: TRBV3-1/TRBV3-2
abundance: .
j_gene: TRBJ1-3
CDR3nt: TGTGCCAGCAGCCCGTCATTGGGGGGGCGACGCAATCGAGTCACCATATATTTT
CDR3aa: CASSPSLGGRRNRVTIYF

d_gene: TRBD1
v_gene: TRBV7-9
abundance: .
j_gene: TRBJ1-6
CDR3nt: TGTGCCAGCAGCTTCGCCGGGACAGGGGAATCACCCCTCCACTTT
CDR3aa: CASSFAGTGESPLHF

d_gene: TRBD1
v_gene: TRBV15
abundance: once
j_gene: TRBJ1-3
CDR3nt: TGTGCCACCAGCAGGGCAGGGGGACTCTCTGGAAACACCATATATTTT
CDR3aa: CATSRAGGLSGNTIYF

d_gene: .
v_gene: TRBV5-8
abundance: .
j_gene: TRBJ1-5
CDR3nt: TGTGCCAGCAGCTTGGGGCAGGGGAACAATCAGCCCCAGCATTTT
CDR3aa: CASSLGQGNNQPQHF

d_gene: .
v_gene: TRBV19
abundance: .
j_gene: TRBJ2-2
CDR3nt: TGTGCCAGTAGGGGTCAGGACACCGGGGAGCTGTTTTTT
CDR3aa: CASRGQDTGELFF

d_gene: .
v_gene: TRBV9
abundance: once
j_gene: TRBJ1-2
CDR3nt: TGTGCCAGCAGCCCGGGGGGATTCTATGGCTACACCTTC
CDR3aa: CASSPGGFYGYTF

d_gene: TRBD2
v_gene: TRBV7-8
abundance: once
j_gene: TRBJ2-7
CDR3nt: TGTGCCAGCAGCCACCGACTAGCGGATACCTACGAGCAGTACTTC
CDR3aa: CASSHRLADTYEQYF

d_gene: .
v_gene: TRBV25-1
abundance: .
j_gene: TRBJ1-2
CDR3nt: TGTGCCAGCAGTATAGCTAACTATGGCTACACCTTC
CDR3aa: CASSIANYGYTF

d_gene: .
v_gene: TRBV9
abundance: .
j_gene: TRBJ1-1
CDR3nt: TGTGCCAGCAGCATAACAGGCGGGAACACTGAAGCTTTCTTT
CDR3aa: CASSITGGNTEAFF

d_gene: .
v_gene: TRBV11-2
abundance: .
j_gene: TRBJ2-5
CDR3nt: TGTGCCAGCAGCCCTTCTCTCCAAGAGACCCAGTACTTC
CDR3aa: CASSPSLQETQYF

d_gene: .
v_gene: TRBV6-2/TRBV6-3
abundance: .
j_gene: TRBJ1-5
CDR3nt: TGTGCCAGCAGTTACCATGTCAATCAGCCCCAGCATTTT
CDR3aa: CASSYHVNQPQHF

d_gene: TRBD2
v_gene: TRBV7-2
abundance: .
j_gene: TRBJ2-3
CDR3nt: TGTGCCAGCAGCGTCAATAGCGGGGCAACCACAGATACGCAGTATTTT
CDR3aa: CASSVNSGATTDTQYF

d_gene: .
v_gene: TRBV6-5
abundance: few
j_gene: TRBJ2-7
CDR3nt: TGTGCCAGCAGGGCCCTCTACGAGCAGTACTTC
CDR3aa: CASRALYEQYF

d_gene: .
v_gene: TRBV2
abundance: .
j_gene: TRBJ1-2
CDR3nt: TGTGCCAGCGGGCCAAACTATGGCTACACCTTC
CDR3aa: CASGPNYGYTF

d_gene: TRBD2
v_gene: TRBV3-1/TRBV3-2
abundance: .
j_gene: TRBJ2-1
CDR3nt: TGTGCCAGCAGCCGGGCTAGCGGGGGCTACAATGAGCAGTTCTTC
CDR3aa: CASSRASGGYNEQFF

d_gene: TRBD1
v_gene: TRBV11-2
abundance: .
j_gene: TRBJ1-2
CDR3nt: TGTGCCAGCAGCTCCCCTTGGTCGACAGGGGCCTATGGCTACACCTTC
CDR3aa: CASSSPWSTGAYGYTF

d_gene: .
v_gene: TRBV7-2
abundance: .
j_gene: TRBJ2-7
CDR3nt: TGTGCCAGCAGTCCTGACAGAGCCTACGAGCAGTACTTC
CDR3aa: CASSPDRAYEQYF

d_gene: TRBD1
v_gene: TRBV7-6
abundance: .
j_gene: TRBJ1-1
CDR3nt: TGTGCCAGCAGCTTGGACAGGGGGCAAAGTGAAGCTTTCTTT
CDR3aa: CASSLDRGQSEAFF

d_gene: .
v_gene: TRBV18
abundance: few
j_gene: TRBJ1-1
CDR3nt: TGTGCCAGCTCACCAAACCGGGACAACGAGGCTTTCTTT
CDR3aa: CASSPNRDNEAFF

d_gene: TRBD1
v_gene: TRBV6-6
abundance: .
j_gene: TRBJ2-4
CDR3nt: TGTGCCAGCAGTTACTCAGGGGGCGAGAACATTCAGTACTTC
CDR3aa: CASSYSGGENIQYF

d_gene: .
v_gene: TRBV5-4
abundance: .
j_gene: TRBJ1-1
CDR3nt: TGTGCCAGCAGCCAGGTCAACACTGAAGCTTTCTTT
CDR3aa: CASSQVNTEAFF

d_gene: .
v_gene: TRBV2
abundance: .
j_gene: TRBJ1-1
CDR3nt: TGTGCCAGCAGTGAAAGGGGCAGCACTGAAGCTTTCTTT
CDR3aa: CASSERGSTEAFF

d_gene: .
v_gene: TRBV4-3
abundance: .
j_gene: TRBJ1-3
CDR3nt: TGCGCCAGCAGCCAAGATTCTACCTCGACTGGAAACACCATATATTTT
CDR3aa: CASSQDSTSTGNTIYF